These T cell receptor beta chains were read from a single sample in a study of blood T cell repertoires in COVID-19. The table came from immunoSEQ multiplex PCR; TCRdb's copy has only in-frame clones and leaves some out. The sample has under 150,000 clones, about nine tenths seen once. The sequenced sample consisted of peripheral blood. These receptors all come from a man between 45 and 60 years old with active or convalescent COVID-19. Both conserved end residues are part of each CDR3.

cdr3_length j_call v_call cdr3_aa
14 TRBJ2-5 TRBV7-9 CASGVAGGPETQYF
19 TRBJ2-6 TRBV18 CASSPTGGGLGSGANVLTF
15 TRBJ1-3 TRBV2 CASRSRSGSGNTIYF
13 TRBJ1-6 TRBV12-3/TRBV12-4 CASSPGHGSPLHF
14 TRBJ2-2 TRBV19 CASTGGTRGGELFF
14 TRBJ2-1 TRBV7-3 CASSQGLAGNEQFF
14 TRBJ1-2 TRBV10-3 CAISDSTGNYGYTF
13 TRBJ1-4 TRBV7-9 CASSPVGREKLFF
14 TRBJ1-6 TRBV7-3 CASSFGGQGSPLHF
16 TRBJ1-4 TRBV5-4 CASSLGPGTTDEKLFF
15 TRBJ1-2 TRBV24-1 CATSGGTGLDYGYTF
15 TRBJ2-3 TRBV28 CASSSQRGGGDTQYF
15 TRBJ2-3 TRBV2 CASSEQRGSTDTQYF
15 TRBJ2-7 TRBV7-9 CASSSIAASPYEQYF
15 TRBJ2-3 TRBV28 CASRPMGHSTNTQYF
14 TRBJ2-7 TRBV9 CASSVTHLPYEQYF
16 TRBJ2-4 TRBV2 CASSLDSPLAKNIQYF
15 TRBJ2-2 TRBV4-1 CASSPGQGNTGELFF
13 TRBJ2-1 TRBV5-1 CASTPGQGNEQFF
15 TRBJ2-1 TRBV7-2 CASSSTSGSNDEQFF
17 TRBJ2-1 TRBV20-1 CSASPAGGPSGYNEQFF
17 TRBJ1-4 TRBV28 CASSYRDRRGLNEKLFF
17 TRBJ2-2 TRBV24-1 CATSDSATGTDTGELFF
16 TRBJ1-3 TRBV19 CASSTPLLSSGNTIYF
12 TRBJ1-2 TRBV28 CASKNSNYGYTF
17 TRBJ1-4 TRBV5-1 CASSLGQPGVTNEKLFF
14 TRBJ2-1 TRBV6-5 CASSFPGTGNEQFF
14 TRBJ1-5 TRBV6-5 CASSLRDNYQPQHF
15 TRBJ1-6 TRBV10-3 CAISPGSRHDSPLHF
18 TRBJ2-1 TRBV7-8 CASSLPRRTGGRSNEQFF